The rows below give T cell receptor beta chains drawn from one sample of a study of CD8+CD57+ T cells in acquired aplastic anemia. MiXCR, run by TCRdb on the reads, gives a single entry per CDR3 protein. The table lists about 160,000 distinct CDR3 sequences, around half of them singletons. What was sequenced was sorted CD4+, CD8+, or CD8+CD57+ T cells (not recorded which) from PBMCs. These TCRs come from a human donor with aplastic anemia. CDR3s include the opening cysteine and the closing phenylalanine or tryptophan. Fields, in order: CDR3 length, J gene, clone size, D gene, V gene, CDR3 DNA, CDR3 protein. D genes are given only for firm matches. Size is stated for part of the rows, as once, few or many counts, or as a class when the clone is expanded.

14 TRBJ1-6 few TRBD1 TRBV9 TGTGCCAGCAGCCTGGGACAGGGCTTTGCACCCCTCCACTTT CASSLGQGFAPLHF
14 TRBJ1-1 many TRBD1 TRBV12-3/TRBV12-4 TGTGCCAGCAGTTCATCCGGGACAGTCCCTGAAGCTTTCTTT CASSSSGTVPEAFF
12 TRBJ1-4 NA NA TRBV7-9 TGTGCCAGCAGCACGAACGGTGAAAAACTGTTTTTT CASSTNGEKLFF
16 TRBJ2-1 NA TRBD2 TRBV24-1 TGTGCCACCAGTGATCCGGGACTAGTGGGCTACAATGAGCAGTTCTTC CATSDPGLVGYNEQFF
13 TRBJ2-1 NA NA TRBV11-2 TGTGCCAGCAGCTTAGGACAGTTCAATGAGCAGTTCTTC CASSLGQFNEQFF
14 TRBJ2-5 NA TRBD2 TRBV7-9 TGTGCCAGCAGCTTAGCCGGGAGGGGACCGACCCAGTACTTC CASSLAGRGPTQYF
14 TRBJ1-5 NA TRBD1 TRBV10-1 TGCGCCAGATCGACAGGGCCGCGCAATCAGCCCCAGCATTTT CARSTGPRNQPQHF
15 TRBJ2-7 many NA TRBV27 TGTGCCAGCAGGGATACGGACAGTCATACCTACGAGCAGTACTTC CASRDTDSHTYEQYF
17 TRBJ2-2 many TRBD1 TRBV19 TGTGCCAGTAGTATGAGGGGCAGGGGGCGCGACACCGGGGAGCTGTTTTTT CASSMRGRGRDTGELFF
18 TRBJ2-1 many NA TRBV9 TGTGCCAGCAGCGTAGGGGTGCTGGGTCGAGTTTTGGACAATGAGCAGTTCTTC CASSVGVLGRVLDNEQFF
13 TRBJ2-7 many TRBD1 TRBV5-1 TGCGCCAGCAGCGCGGGACAGGGTGACGAGCAGTACTTC CASSAGQGDEQYF
14 TRBJ1-2 once NA TRBV7-2 TGTGCCAGCAGCTTAGCGGGGGTTGTCTGGGGCTACACCTTC CASSLAGVVWGYTF
15 TRBJ1-1 many NA TRBV20-1 TGCAGTGCTAGAGATCCTCGGCAGAGCCACACTGAAGCTTTCTTT CSARDPRQSHTEAFF
13 TRBJ1-5 NA NA TRBV19 TGTGCCAGTAGTATAACCCCCAGTCAGCCCCAGCATTTT CASSITPSQPQHF
14 TRBJ2-7 many TRBD1 TRBV6-1 TGTGCCAGCAGCCCGACAGGGAACACCTACGAGCAGTACTTC CASSPTGNTYEQYF
10 TRBJ2-1 NA NA TRBV2 TGTGCCAGCAGGAACAATGAGCAGTTCTTC CASRNNEQFF
13 TRBJ1-1 many NA TRBV12-3/TRBV12-4 TGTGCCAGCAGTTTAGGGGGGGACACTGAAGCTTTCTTT CASSLGGDTEAFF
15 TRBJ1-6 many TRBD1 TRBV20-1 TGCAGTGCGAGAACAGGGGCCTCCTATAATTCACCCCTCCACTTT CSARTGASYNSPLHF
15 TRBJ1-1 NA NA TRBV5-6 TGTGCCAGCAGCTTGGATGGAGCAGGGGACACTGAAGCTTTCTTT CASSLDGAGDTEAFF
15 TRBJ2-7 NA NA TRBV7-9 TGTGCCAGCAGCTTTGCGGGAACAGGGTCTTACGAGCAGTACTTC CASSFAGTGSYEQYF
15 TRBJ2-1 many TRBD2 TRBV7-8 TGTGCCAGCAGCACCACTAGCGGGAGTCGGCATGAGCAGTTCTTC CASSTTSGSRHEQFF
13 TRBJ2-7 NA TRBD1 TRBV7-9 TGTGCCAGCAGAGGGACAGGGGGACACGAGCAGTACTTC CASRGTGGHEQYF
15 TRBJ1-2 NA TRBD1 TRBV20-1 TGCAGTGCTAGACAAACGGACAGGAACAACTATGGCTACACCTTC CSARQTDRNNYGYTF
14 TRBJ2-1 NA NA TRBV12-3/TRBV12-4 TGTGCCAGCAGCCTCATCGCCGGGTTGAATGAGCAGTTCTTC CASSLIAGLNEQFF
15 TRBJ1-6 NA NA TRBV6-1 TGTGCCAGCAGTGTAAACAGGAACTTGAATTCACCCCTCCACTTT CASSVNRNLNSPLHF
14 TRBJ2-3 few TRBD2 TRBV29-1 TGCAGCGTTGGTGTTAGCGGGGTCACAGATACGCAGTATTTT CSVGVSGVTDTQYF
15 TRBJ1-1 many NA TRBV9 TGTGCCAGCAGCGCGCGGGGCTGGGGGAACACTGAAGCTTTCTTT CASSARGWGNTEAFF
12 TRBJ1-2 many NA TRBV6-1 TGTGCCAGCATGACAGCTAACTATGGCTACACCTTC CASMTANYGYTF
15 TRBJ1-2 NA NA TRBV24-1 TGTGCCACCAGTGGTCCAGGTCCCCTCGGCTATGGCTACACCTTC CATSGPGPLGYGYTF
13 TRBJ2-1 many TRBD2 TRBV19 TGTGCCAGTAACCGGGGGGGTTGGAATGAGCAGTTCTTC CASNRGGWNEQFF
14 TRBJ1-5 NA TRBD1 TRBV2 TGTGCCAGCACCCGGACAGGGGTGAACGGGCCCCAGCATTTT CASTRTGVNGPQHF
14 TRBJ1-6 NA TRBD1 TRBV25-1 TGTGCCAGGACCGGGACAGGGGAAGGGTCACCCCTCCACTTT CARTGTGEGSPLHF
14 TRBJ1-3 NA NA TRBV6-2/TRBV6-3 TGTGCCAGCAGCCGGACAGCAGGACGGAACACCACATATTTT CASSRTAGRNTTYF
15 TRBJ1-4 many NA TRBV19 TGTGCCACCCGATCCCCTTTTCGGGGTAATGAAAAACTGTTTTTT CATRSPFRGNEKLFF
14 TRBJ1-1 few TRBD1 TRBV5-1 TGCGCCAGCAGCTTGGGACAGGGGTGGACTGAAGCTTTCTTT CASSLGQGWTEAFF
15 TRBJ2-1 many NA TRBV7-2 TGTGCCAGCAGCTCCGACTGGTTCTCCTACAATGAGCAGTTCTTC CASSSDWFSYNEQFF
15 TRBJ1-6 many NA TRBV7-9 TGTGCCAGCACCGTGGGTCCCTCCTATAATTCACCCCTCCACTTT CASTVGPSYNSPLHF
16 TRBJ1-6 NA TRBD1 TRBV6-4 TGTGCCAGCAGCACCCAGGACGGGACAGGAAATTCACCCCCCCACTTT CASSTQDGTGNSPPHF
13 TRBJ1-2 NA TRBD1 TRBV29-1 TGCAGCGTCTCCGACAGGGGAGGGTATGGCTACACCTTC CSVSDRGGYGYTF
15 TRBJ2-7 many NA TRBV5-1 TGCGCCAGCAGCTTGCTACAGCCTGGAAACTACGAGCAGTACTTC CASSLLQPGNYEQYF
13 TRBJ2-1 many NA TRBV24-1 TGTGCCACCAGTGAAAACGTGGTCAATGAGCAGTTCTTC CATSENVVNEQFF
16 TRBJ2-4 few TRBD2 TRBV11-1 TGTGCCAGCAGCGTTTCTAGCGGGGGGGCCAAAAACATTCAGTACTTC CASSVSSGGAKNIQYF
13 TRBJ2-7 NA TRBD1 TRBV20-1 TGCAGTGCCGGAAGACAGGGACCCCACGAGCAGTACTTC CSAGRQGPHEQYF
13 TRBJ2-5 NA TRBD1 TRBV5-4 TGTGCCAGCAGCCGAAGGGGGCAAGAGACCCGGTACTTC CASSRRGQETRYF
14 TRBJ1-6 NA NA TRBV7-6 TGTGCCAGCAGCTTATGGGGTATGGGTTCACCCCTCCACTTT CASSLWGMGSPLHF
13 TRBJ2-1 many NA TRBV20-1 TGCAGCACCCCTTCCTCCCGAAACAATGAGCAGTTCTTC CSTPSSRNNEQFF
15 TRBJ2-4 many NA TRBV19 TGTGCCAGTAGTATAGGTGGGAAAGCCAAAAACATTCAGTACTTC CASSIGGKAKNIQYF
13 TRBJ2-7 NA NA TRBV9 TGTGCCAGCAGCGGAGGGGAGTCCCTAGAGCAGTACTTC CASSGGESLEQYF
13 TRBJ2-5 NA TRBD2 TRBV7-2 TGTGCCAGCAGCTCGGGGGGGGCGGAGACCCAGTACTTC CASSSGGAETQYF
13 TRBJ2-1 NA NA TRBV24-1 TGTGCCACCAGTGATTACGGGTACAATGAGCAGTTCTTC CATSDYGYNEQFF
15 TRBJ1-6 few NA TRBV10-3 TGTGCCATCAGTGAGTCCAGCCCCGGGGTTTCACCCCTCCACTTT CAISESSPGVSPLHF